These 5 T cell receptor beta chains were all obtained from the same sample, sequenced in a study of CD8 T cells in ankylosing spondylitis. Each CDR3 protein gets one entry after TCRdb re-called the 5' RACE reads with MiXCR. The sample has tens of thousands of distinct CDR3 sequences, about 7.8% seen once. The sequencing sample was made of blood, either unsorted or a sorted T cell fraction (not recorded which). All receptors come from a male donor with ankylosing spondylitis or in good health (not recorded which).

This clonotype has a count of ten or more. Here the CDR3 DNA reads TGTGCCACCAGCAGAGGTGGCCCTGTCACTGGAAACACCATATATTTT. Its protein product is CATSRGGPVTGNTIYF. The chain employs TRBV15 and TRBJ1-3; D call uncertain. V shed 1 base and J shed 2 bases, with 12 bases lying between them. The germline V gene has CDR1 LNHNV and CDR2 YYDKDF (reference sequence). The CDR3 covers 16 residues.

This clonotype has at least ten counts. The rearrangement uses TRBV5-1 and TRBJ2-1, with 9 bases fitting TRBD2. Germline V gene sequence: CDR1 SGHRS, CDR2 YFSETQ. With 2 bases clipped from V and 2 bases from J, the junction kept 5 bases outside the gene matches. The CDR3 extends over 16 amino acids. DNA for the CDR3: TGCGCCAGCAGCTTCCTAGCGGGACCGGCCTACAATGAGCAGTTCTTC. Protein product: CASSFLAGPAYNEQFF.

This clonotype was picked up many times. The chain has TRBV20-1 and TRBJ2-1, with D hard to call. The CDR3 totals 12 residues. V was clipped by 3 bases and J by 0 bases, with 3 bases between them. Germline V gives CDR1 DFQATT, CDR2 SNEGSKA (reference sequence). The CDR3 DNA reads TGCAGTGCTAGGGGCTCCTACAATGAGCAGTTCTTC. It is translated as CSARGSYNEQFF.

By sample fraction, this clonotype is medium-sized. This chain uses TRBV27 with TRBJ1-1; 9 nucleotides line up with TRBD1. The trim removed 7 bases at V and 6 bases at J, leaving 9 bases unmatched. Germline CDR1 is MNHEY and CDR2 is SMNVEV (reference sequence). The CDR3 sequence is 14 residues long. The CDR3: CASIPGQGIPEAFF. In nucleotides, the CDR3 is TGTGCCAGCATCCCGGGACAGGGAATCCCTGAAGCTTTCTTT.

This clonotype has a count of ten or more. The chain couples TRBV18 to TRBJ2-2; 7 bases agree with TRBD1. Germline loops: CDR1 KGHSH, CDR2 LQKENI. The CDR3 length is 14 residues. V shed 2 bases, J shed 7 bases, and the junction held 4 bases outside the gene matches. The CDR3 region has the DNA TGTGCCAGCTCACCAGGACAGGATAACGGGGAGCTGTTTTTT. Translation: CASSPGQDNGELFF.